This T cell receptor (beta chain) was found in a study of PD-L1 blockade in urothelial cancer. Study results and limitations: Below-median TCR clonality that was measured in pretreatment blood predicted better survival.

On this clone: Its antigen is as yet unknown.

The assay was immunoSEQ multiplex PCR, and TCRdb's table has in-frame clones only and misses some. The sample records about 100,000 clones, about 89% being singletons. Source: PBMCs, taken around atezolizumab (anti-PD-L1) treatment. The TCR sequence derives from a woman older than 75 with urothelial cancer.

The CDR3 sequence: CASSLRTGDEQYF. DNA for the CDR3: TGTGCCAGCAGTTTAAGGACAGGGGACGAGCAGTACTTC. J is TRBJ2-7 and V is TRBV27; the match to TRBD1 covers 9 bases. J was trimmed by 5 bases and V by 2 bases; bases with no gene match: 1. The CDR3 has 13 residues. The germline V gene has CDR1 MNHEY and CDR2 SMNVEV (reference sequence).